This entry lists 21 T cell receptor beta chains sequenced from one sample in a study of blood T cells in healthy people across ages. It was with a sample-barcoded 5' primer and a J-beta primer mix that a second PCR of roughly 6 to 12 cycles was run. MiXCR, run by TCRdb on the 5' RACE reads, gives a single entry per CDR3 protein. This table holds approximately 810,000 distinct CDR3 sequences, under 30% found once. The specimen sequenced was blood. The receptors were gathered from an elderly woman in good health.

This clonotype was observed at least ten times. The chain has TRBV4-3 and TRBJ2-3; no clear D gene. Germline V gene sequence: CDR1 LGHNA, CDR2 YSLEER. CDR3 length equals 16 residues. With 0 bases removed from V and 2 bases from J, the gap between germline ends came to 12 bases. Here the CDR3 reads CASSQEVGEFTDTQYF. CDR3 bases: TGCGCCAGCAGCCAAGAGGTGGGCGAGTTCACAGATACGCAGTATTTT.

This clonotype was observed a handful of times. Germline and junction disagree at one end, which may indicate a read error. The V and J genes are TRBV7-6 and TRBJ2-6; TRBD1 matches 8 bases. The CDR3 has 19 residues. The germline V gene encodes CDR1 SGHVS and CDR2 FNYEAQ. The CDR3 coding sequence is TGTGCCAGCAGCTTAGCGCCCGCAGGGGGCGAGGCTGGGGCCAACGTCCGGACTTTC. Translation gives CASSLAPAGGEAGANVRTF.

A remark on this clonotype: A much larger clone differs by one base, so this may be a read error. This sequence joins TRBV11-2 and TRBJ2-1; weak D call: TRBD2 (6 bases). The J call is uncertain, as TRBJ2-7 better fits the DNA end. The CDR3 totals 18 residues. Germline CDR1 reads SGHAT; CDR2 reads FQNNGV. CDR3 protein: CASSLGAGTASSYNEQYF. CDR3 in DNA: TGTGCCAGCAGCTTAGGAGCGGGTACCGCTAGCTCCTACAATGAGCAGTACTTC.

This clonotype has only a few counts. V gene TRBV2 combines with J gene TRBJ1-2; D not resolved. The CDR3 contains 14 residues. Germline-derived CDR1 and CDR2 are SNHLY and FYNNEI. Trimming pared 3 bases from V and 2 bases from J, leaving 10 bases between. This CDR3 reads CASSDFGGNYGYTF. CDR3 DNA: TGTGCCAGCAGTGATTTCGGCGGGAACTATGGCTACACCTTC.

This clonotype was counted only a few times. The rearrangement uses TRBV2 and TRBJ1-4; D is uncertain. This CDR3 has 17 amino acids. Germline V gene sequence: CDR1 SNHLY, CDR2 FYNNEI. The germline V and J ends were trimmed by 4 bases and 8 bases, with 23 bases remaining between them. Here the CDR3 DNA reads TGTGCCAGCAGTGGGAGGACCACCTCCCCTTCGAGAGAAAAACTGTTTTTT. This encodes CASSGRTTSPSREKLFF.

A few counts support this clonotype. V and J are TRBV20-1 and TRBJ2-3, with TRBD1 matching 8 bases. J was trimmed by 1 base and V by 3 bases; bases with no gene match: 6. This CDR3 contains 15 residues. Germline V CDR1 and CDR2: DFQATT, SNEGSKA (reference sequence). This CDR3 reads CSASRGQGRTDTQYF. CDR3 bases: TGCAGTGCTAGTCGCGGACAGGGACGCACAGATACGCAGTATTTT.

V gene TRBV12-3 or TRBV12-4 combines with J gene TRBJ1-2; D gene uncertain. The CDR3 has 14 amino acids. V dropped 1 base and J dropped 4 bases, with 10 bases sitting between them. The chain's CDR3 is CASSLGGRAYGYTF. CDR3 coding DNA: TGTGCCAGCAGTTTAGGCGGTAGGGCCTATGGCTACACCTTC.

This clonotype showed up many times. The rearrangement uses TRBV12-3 or TRBV12-4 and TRBJ1-2; 8 positions agree with TRBD1. Trimming at V came to 6 bases and at J to 4 bases, leaving 4 bases not matched to a gene. The length of the CDR3 is 13 residues. The CDR3 loop is CASSITGGYGYTF. The CDR3 nucleotides read TGTGCCAGCAGCATAACAGGGGGCTATGGCTACACCTTC.

This clonotype was detected ten times or more. The gene calls are TRBV7-2 and TRBJ2-3; 14 nucleotides match TRBD2. Looked up from germline, CDR1 is SGHTA and CDR2 is FQGNSA. After removal of 5 bases from V and 5 bases from J, the junction contained 6 bases not matched to a gene. The CDR3 has 16 residues. The CDR3 region is CASSPTSGGAKDTQYF. Written as DNA, the CDR3 is TGTGCCAGCAGCCCGACTAGCGGGGGGGCCAAAGATACGCAGTATTTT.

This clonotype has a handful of counts. This chain connects TRBV6-5 to TRBJ1-4; D not resolved. This CDR3 is 14 amino acids long. The germline V gene has CDR1 MNHEY and CDR2 SVGAGI. V lost 6 bases and J lost 3, with 11 bases in between. CDR3 sequence reads: CASRSGAANEKLFF. For the CDR3, the DNA is TGTGCCAGCAGATCCGGTGCGGCTAATGAAAAACTGTTTTTT.

The CDR3 DNA reads TGTGCCAGCAGTCTACATCTAGCCAAAAACATTCAGTACTTC. It translates to CASSLHLAKNIQYF. The chain recombines TRBV6-2 or TRBV6-3 with TRBJ2-4; D remains unclear. Looked up from germline, CDR1 is MNHEY and CDR2 is SVGEGT. With 5 bases removed from V and 0 bases from J, the gap between germline ends came to 8 bases. The CDR3 runs to 14 residues.

The gene calls are TRBV27 and TRBJ2-1, with TRBD2 matching over 8 bases. The V segment lost 2 bases and the J segment 0 bases; nucleotides outside the gene matches: 15. Per germline, CDR1 MNHEY and CDR2 SMNVEV (reference sequence). The CDR3 consists of 20 residues. CDR3 sequence reads: CASSLRVELAVLSSYNEQFF. The CDR3 coding sequence is TGTGCCAGCAGTTTAAGGGTGGAACTAGCGGTCCTCAGCTCCTACAATGAGCAGTTCTTC.

The chain recombines TRBV6-2 or TRBV6-3 with TRBJ1-5, with D possibly matching TRBD1 (5 bases). This CDR3 comprises 16 residues. CDR1 MNHEY and CDR2 SVGEGT come from the germline V gene. The ends were cut back, 6 bases at V and 3 bases at J, with 18 bases in the middle. The CDR3 nucleotides are TGTGCCAGCAGCGAGACAGTAAACCTCCTCAATCAGCCCCAGCATTTT. Translated, it gives CASSETVNLLNQPQHF.

The sample holds many counts of this clonotype. The chain joins TRBV5-1 to TRBJ1-2, with 7 nucleotides matching TRBD1. This CDR3 is 13 amino acids long. V dropped 4 bases and J dropped 7; count of bases not matched to a gene: 7. The V gene's germline CDR1 is SGHRS and CDR2 YFSETQ. In DNA, the CDR3 is TGCGCCAGCAGCCCACAGGGGTCCTCTGGCTACACCTTC. Encoded protein: CASSPQGSSGYTF.

On this clonotype itself: A read error may be the cause here, since a much bigger clone is one base away. The chain is built from TRBV6-1 and TRBJ2-1; D is tentatively TRBD1 or TRBD2 (5 bases each). The ends were cut back, 6 bases at V and 13 bases at J, with 19 bases in the middle. Germline V gene data show CDR1 as MNHNS and CDR2 as SASEGT. The CDR3 loop spans 13 amino acids. The CDR3 DNA follows: TGTGCCAGCAGGGAATGGGACGAAAGATTCCAGTTCTTC. Its translation is CASREWDERFQFF.

In this sample, this clonotype turned up many times. The chain couples TRBV2 to TRBJ1-2, with 11 positions matching TRBD1. CDR1 is SNHLY and CDR2 is FYNNEI in the germline V gene. CDR3 size: 15 residues. V lost 3 bases, J lost 8 bases, and 8 bases stayed unmatched. CDR3 amino acids: CASSDSRDRGDGYTF. The CDR3 DNA is TGTGCCAGCAGTGATAGCCGGGACAGGGGGGACGGCTACACCTTC.

The chain recombines TRBV6-6 with TRBJ2-1, with 10 bases fitting TRBD2. The CDR3 is made up of 15 amino acids. The germline CDR1 and CDR2 sequences are MNHNY and SVGAGI (reference sequence). Trimming removed 7 bases from V and 8 bases from J; junction bases left unmatched: 11. CDR3 sequence: CASNSDSGRRYEQFF. CDR3 bases: TGTGCCAGCAACTCCGATAGCGGGAGGAGGTATGAGCAGTTCTTC.

The chain uses TRBV18 and TRBJ1-2; D might be TRBD1 (5 bases). V was clipped by 4 bases and J by 2 bases, with 11 bases between them. Germline V gives CDR1 KGHSH, CDR2 LQKENI. The CDR3 has 14 residues. CDR3 DNA: TGTGCCAGCTCACTACAACAGGAGAACTATGGCTACACCTTC. It codes for CASSLQQENYGYTF.

This clonotype was detected ten times or more. V gene TRBV24-1 combines with J gene TRBJ2-1; 9 nucleotides line up with TRBD2. V shed 3 bases and J 6 bases; nucleotides not matched to a gene: 5. CDR1 and CDR2 from the germline V gene are KGHDR and SFDVKD. This CDR3 comprises 15 residues. CDR3 amino acids: CATSDPTRGGNEQFF. The CDR3 region has the DNA TGTGCCACCAGTGATCCCACGCGGGGGGGCAATGAGCAGTTCTTC.

There are a few counts of this clonotype. CDR3 coding DNA: TGCGCCAGCAGCTCGAGAGGGACTAGCGGGAGTACAGATACGCAGTATTTT. This translates into CASSSRGTSGSTDTQYF. The chain joins TRBV5-1 to TRBJ2-3, with 14 bases lining up with TRBD2. The CDR3 runs to 17 residues. Germline CDR1 SGHRS, CDR2 YFSETQ. Trimming at V came to 3 bases and at J to 3 bases, leaving 6 bases not matched to a gene. The full variable domain, with the rest looked up from reference TRBV5-1 and TRBJ2-3, is KAGVTQTPRYLIKTRGQQVTLSCSPISGHRSVSWYQQTPGQGLQFLFEYFSETQRNKGNFPGRFSGRQFSNSRSEMNVSTLELGDSALYLCASSSRGTSGSTDTQYFGPGTRLTVL.

This clonotype was seen many times. V and J are TRBV5-5 and TRBJ2-3, with no clear D. The V and J ends lost 4 bases and 1 base respectively, with 16 bases between them. CDR3 length: 16 amino acids. Germline V gives CDR1 SGHKS, CDR2 YYEKEE (reference sequence). The CDR3 spells CASSLGLAPRTDTQYF. CDR3 nucleotides: TGTGCCAGCAGCCTCGGGCTGGCGCCTCGCACAGATACGCAGTATTTT.